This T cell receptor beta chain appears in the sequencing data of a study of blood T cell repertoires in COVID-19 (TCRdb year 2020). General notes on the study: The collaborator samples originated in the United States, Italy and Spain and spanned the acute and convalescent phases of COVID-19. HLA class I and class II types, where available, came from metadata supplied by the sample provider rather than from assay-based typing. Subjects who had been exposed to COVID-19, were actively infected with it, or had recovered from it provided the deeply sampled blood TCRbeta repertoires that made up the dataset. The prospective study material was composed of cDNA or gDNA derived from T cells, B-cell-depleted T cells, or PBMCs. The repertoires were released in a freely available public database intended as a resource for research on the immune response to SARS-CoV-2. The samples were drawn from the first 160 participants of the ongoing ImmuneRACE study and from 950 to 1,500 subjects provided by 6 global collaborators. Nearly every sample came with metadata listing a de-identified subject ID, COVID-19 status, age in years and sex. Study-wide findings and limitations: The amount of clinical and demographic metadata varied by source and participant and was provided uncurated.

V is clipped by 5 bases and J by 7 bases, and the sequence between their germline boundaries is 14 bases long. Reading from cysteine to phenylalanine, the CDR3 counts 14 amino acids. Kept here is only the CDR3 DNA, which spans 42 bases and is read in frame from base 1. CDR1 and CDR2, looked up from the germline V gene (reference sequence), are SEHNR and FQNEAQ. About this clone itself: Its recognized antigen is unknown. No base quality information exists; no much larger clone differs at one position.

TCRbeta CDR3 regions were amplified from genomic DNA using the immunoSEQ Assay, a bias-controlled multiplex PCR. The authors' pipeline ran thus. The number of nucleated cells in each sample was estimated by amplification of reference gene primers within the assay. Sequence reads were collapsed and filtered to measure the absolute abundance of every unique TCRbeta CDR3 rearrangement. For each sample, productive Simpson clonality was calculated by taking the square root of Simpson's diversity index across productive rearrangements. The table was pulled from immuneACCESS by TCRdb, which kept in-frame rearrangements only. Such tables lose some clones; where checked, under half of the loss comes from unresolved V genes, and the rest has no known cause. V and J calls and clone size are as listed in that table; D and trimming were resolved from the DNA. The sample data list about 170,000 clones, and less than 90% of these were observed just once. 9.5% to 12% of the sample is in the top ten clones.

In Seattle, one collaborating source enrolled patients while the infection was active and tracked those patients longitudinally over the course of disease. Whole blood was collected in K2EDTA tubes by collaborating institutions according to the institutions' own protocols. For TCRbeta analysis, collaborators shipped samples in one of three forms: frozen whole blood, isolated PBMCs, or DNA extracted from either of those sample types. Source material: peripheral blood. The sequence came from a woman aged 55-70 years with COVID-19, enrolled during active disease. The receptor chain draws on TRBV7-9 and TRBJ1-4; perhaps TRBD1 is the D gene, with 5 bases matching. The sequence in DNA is TGTGCCAGCAGCCGTCGGGGGTTGGGTGAAAAACTGTTTTTT. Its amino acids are CASSRRGLGEKLFF.